This TCR beta chain was recovered during a study of T cell responses to AZD1222 COVID-19 vaccine. As for the study in general: Pooling of second doses given at about 4 or about 12 weeks was done. Overall study results and limits: Clonal diversity was possibly underestimated, and the donors were mostly white British, with more females. All repertoire sampling was performed exclusively after the peak T cell response.

This clone appeared once. Its target is unknown. This table comes from immunoSEQ multiplex PCR, and its TCRdb copy is limited to in-frame clones, with some not included. The sample holds roughly 130,000 clones; 80% to 95% are singletons and the top ten take 2.5% to 3.5%. The V and J ends lost 0 bases and 8 bases respectively, with 10 bases between them. CDR3 length: 13 amino acids. Germline V gene lookup returns CDR1 MNHEY and CDR2 SVGAGI. Here the sequenced sample was peripheral blood, taken on day 0 of AZD1222 vaccination. The source is an adult in good health. The chain has TRBV6-5 and TRBJ1-2; D is possibly TRBD1 (6 bases). CDR3 sequence reads: CASSYSQGIGYTF. CDR3 in DNA: TGTGCCAGCAGTTACTCACAGGGTATAGGCTACACCTTC.